These T cell receptor beta chains were read from a single sample in a study of beta chain features in type 1 diabetes. The repertoire was sequenced with immunoSEQ multiplex PCR; TCRdb's copy has only in-frame clones and lacks some. The table lists 160,000 or so clones, roughly 9.1% of them singletons. Input material: central memory CD4+ T cells from blood. Receptors originate from a woman between 18 and 29 years old in good health. CDR3s include the opening cysteine and the closing phenylalanine or tryptophan. The order of the fields is D gene, clone size, J gene, V gene, CDR3 DNA, CDR3 protein. A D gene is named only where the DNA matches it firmly. Only part of the rows carry a size: once, few, many, or a class if the clone is expanded.

>TRBD2|-|TRBJ2-1|TRBV7-9
TGTGCCAGCAGCTTCACCGGGACTAGCGGGGGTGATGAGCAGTTCTTC
CASSFTGTSGGDEQFF
>TRBD2|-|TRBJ2-1|TRBV4-2
TGTGCCAGCAGCCAAGAGGGGAGGGCAGCCTCCTACAATGAGCAGTTCTTC
CASSQEGRAASYNEQFF
>-|few|TRBJ2-1|TRBV7-2
TGTGCCAGCAGCTCGGCACAGGGAGCTGTAGAGTTCTTC
CASSSAQGAVEFF
>-|-|TRBJ2-1|TRBV7-9
TGTGCCAGCAGCCAAAGCGATCCTAGCAATGAGCAGTTCTTC
CASSQSDPSNEQFF
>-|few|TRBJ1-2|TRBV2
TGTGCCAGCATCTTTGACACTTACTACACCTTC
CASIFDTYYTF
>TRBD1|-|TRBJ2-5|TRBV12-5
TGTGCTAGTGGTTTAGGGGGCCAGTACCAAGAGACCCAGTACTTC
CASGLGGQYQETQYF
>TRBD1|few|TRBJ1-3|TRBV29-1
TGCAGCGTAGCCTACCCGGGACAGGGAACCTCTGGAAACACCATATATTTT
CSVAYPGQGTSGNTIYF
>TRBD1|-|TRBJ2-7|TRBV4-1
TGTGCCAGCAGCCAGGGACAGGGGACGTACGAGCAGTACTTC
CASSQGQGTYEQYF
>TRBD1|few|TRBJ1-4|TRBV2
TGTGCCAGCACCCGCCGTGGGACAGGCCTTTTTGCAACTAATGAAAAACTGTTTTTT
CASTRRGTGLFATNEKLFF
>-|-|TRBJ1-1|TRBV9
TGTGCCAGCAGCGTCTCAGGGGTAAGCACTGAAGCTTTCTTT
CASSVSGVSTEAFF
>-|many|TRBJ1-1|TRBV29-1
TGCAGCGTTGACAGGGGCACTGAAGCTTTCTTT
CSVDRGTEAFF
>-|few|TRBJ1-2|TRBV6-5
TGTGCCAGCAGTTTTCAGGGGACCTATGGCTACACCTTC
CASSFQGTYGYTF